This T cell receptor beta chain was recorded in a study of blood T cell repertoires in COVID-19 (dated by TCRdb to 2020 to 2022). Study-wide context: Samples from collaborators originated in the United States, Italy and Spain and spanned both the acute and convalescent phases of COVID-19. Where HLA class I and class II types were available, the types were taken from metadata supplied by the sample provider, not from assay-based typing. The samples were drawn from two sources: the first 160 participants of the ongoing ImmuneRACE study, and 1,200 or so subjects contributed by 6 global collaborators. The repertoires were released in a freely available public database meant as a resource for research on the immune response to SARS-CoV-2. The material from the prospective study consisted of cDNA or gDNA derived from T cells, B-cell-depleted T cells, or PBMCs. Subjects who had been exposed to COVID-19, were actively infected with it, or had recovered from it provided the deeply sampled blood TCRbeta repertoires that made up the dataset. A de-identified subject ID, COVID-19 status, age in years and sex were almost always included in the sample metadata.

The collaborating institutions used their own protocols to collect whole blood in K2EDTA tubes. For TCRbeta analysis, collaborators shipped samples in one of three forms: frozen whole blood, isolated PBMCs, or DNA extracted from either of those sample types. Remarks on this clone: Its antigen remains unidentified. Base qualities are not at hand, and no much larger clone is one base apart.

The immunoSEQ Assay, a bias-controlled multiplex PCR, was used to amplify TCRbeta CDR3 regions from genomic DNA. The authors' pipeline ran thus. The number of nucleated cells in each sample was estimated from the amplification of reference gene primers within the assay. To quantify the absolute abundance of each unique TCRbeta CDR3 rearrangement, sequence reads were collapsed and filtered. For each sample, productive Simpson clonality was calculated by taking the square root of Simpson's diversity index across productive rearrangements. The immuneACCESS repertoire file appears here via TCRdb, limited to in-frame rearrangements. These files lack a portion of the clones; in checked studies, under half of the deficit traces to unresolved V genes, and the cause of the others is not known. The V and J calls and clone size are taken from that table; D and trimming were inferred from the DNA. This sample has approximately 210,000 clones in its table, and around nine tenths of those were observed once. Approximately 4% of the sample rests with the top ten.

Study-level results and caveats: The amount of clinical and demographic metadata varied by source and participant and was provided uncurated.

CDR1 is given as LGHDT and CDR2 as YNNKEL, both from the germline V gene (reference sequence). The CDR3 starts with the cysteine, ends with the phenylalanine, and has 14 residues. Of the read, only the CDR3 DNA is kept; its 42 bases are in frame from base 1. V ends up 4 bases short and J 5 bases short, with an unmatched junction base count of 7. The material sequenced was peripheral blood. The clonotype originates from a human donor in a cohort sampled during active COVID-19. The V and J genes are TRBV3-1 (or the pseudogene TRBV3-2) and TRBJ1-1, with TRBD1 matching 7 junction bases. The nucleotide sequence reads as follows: TGTGCCAGCAGCCTTCGGGACAGTATGACTGAAGCTTTCTTT. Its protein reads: CASSLRDSMTEAFF.